A single sample is the source of the 9 T cell receptor beta chains below, sequenced in a study of cytomegalovirus exposure and HLA in healthy donors. This PCR relied on a set of 60 Vbeta primers and 13 Jbeta primers. Libraries were prepared by immunoSEQ multiplex PCR; TCRdb keeps only in-frame clonotypes and omits some of them. The table records about 140,000 clones, about 64% of them present only once. Sequencing input: PBMCs. Receptors were obtained from a man in his sixties in good health and CMV-seronegative.

The chain recombines TRBV30 with TRBJ2-3, with TRBD2 matching 7 bases. Germline V gene lookup returns CDR1 GTSNPN and CDR2 SVGIG (reference sequence). J was trimmed by 2 bases and V by 1 base; bases with no gene match: 6. CDR3 length: 15 residues. CDR3 DNA: TGTGCCTGGAGTGGGTCGGGAGGCTCCACAGATACGCAGTATTTT. This codes for CAWSGSGGSTDTQYF.

The V and J genes are TRBV10-3 and TRBJ2-7; a weak D match, TRBD1 (5 bases). This CDR3 comprises 14 residues. Germline CDR1 is ENHRY and CDR2 is SYGVKD. V was pared by 6 bases and J by 1 base, with 13 bases between. The CDR3 bases are TGTGCCATCAGAAGGACATACGGATCCTACGAGCAGTACTTC. As protein: CAIRRTYGSYEQYF.

The chain employs TRBV10-3 and TRBJ2-7; TRBD2 is a possible D gene (6 bases). Per the germline V gene, CDR1 is ENHRY and CDR2 is SYGVKD. V was clipped by 0 bases and J by 2 bases, with 11 bases between them. This CDR3 is built from 15 residues. CDR3 nucleotides: TGTGCCATCAGTGAGTCGAGACTAGAGGCCTACGAGCAGTACTTC. It translates to CAISESRLEAYEQYF.

The chain has TRBV5-8 and TRBJ2-7, with D possibly TRBD2 on 6 matching bases. Trimming removed 0 bases at V and 7 bases at J, with 14 bases between. CDR3 length equals 14 residues. Germline-derived CDR1 and CDR2 are SGHTS and YDEGEE. The CDR3 sequence: CASSLEGLLWEQYF. Here the CDR3 DNA reads TGTGCCAGCAGCTTGGAGGGACTCCTTTGGGAGCAGTACTTC.

The chain is built from TRBV7-2 and TRBJ2-1; 8 bases match TRBD2. V lost 1 base to trimming and J lost 4 bases; unmatched junction nucleotides: 6. In germline, CDR1 is SGHTA, CDR2 FQGNSA. The CDR3 contains 16 residues. The CDR3 here is CASSLDGRASYNEQFF. The DNA for the CDR3 is TGTGCCAGCAGCTTAGACGGGAGGGCCTCATACAATGAGCAGTTCTTC. Full variable domain (outside the CDR3, taken from reference TRBV7-2 and TRBJ2-1): GAGVSQSPSNKVTEKGKDVELRCDPISGHTALYWYRQSLGQGLEFLIYFQGNSAPDKSGLPSDRFSAERTGGSVSTLTIQRTQQEDSAVYLCASSLDGRASYNEQFFGPGTRLTVL.

This clone was recorded a few times. Within the sample, other DNA sequences also encode this same CDR3. J is TRBJ1-1 and V is TRBV25-1; 8 bases line up with TRBD1. From germline, CDR1 is MGHDK and CDR2 SYGVNS. The junction had 0 bases not matched to a gene; V was cut back by 5 bases and J by 1 base. This CDR3 is 13 amino acids long. The CDR3 spells CASSTGGNTEAFF. CDR3 DNA sequence: TGTGCCAGCAGTACAGGGGGGAACACTGAAGCTTTCTTT.

The chain uses TRBV4-3 and TRBJ2-2; possible D gene TRBD1, 7 bases. CDR1 and CDR2 (germline): LGHNA, YSLEER. The V end was cut by 7 bases, the J end by 6 bases, with 18 bases between. This CDR3 comprises 15 residues. In nucleotides, the CDR3 is TGCGCCAGCAAAAAGGGGGCCAGGGACTCCGGGGAGCTGTTTTTT. Translating it yields CASKKGARDSGELFF.

The chain links TRBV7-2 to TRBJ2-1; no reliable D call. This CDR3 contains 13 residues. Germline CDR1 SGHTA, CDR2 FQGNSA. V was pared by 6 bases and J by 7 bases, with 13 bases between. For the CDR3, the DNA is TGTGCCAGCAGTTCTAGACTTCCAAATGAGCAGTTCTTC. Translating it yields CASSSRLPNEQFF.

The J gene is TRBJ1-5, the V gene TRBV7-8, with D unresolved. Per germline, CDR1 SGHVS and CDR2 FQNEAQ. Trimming removed 1 base from V and 10 bases from J, with 8 bases in between. The CDR3 totals 12 residues. The CDR3 spells CASSLVTPPQHF. CDR3 nucleotide sequence: TGTGCCAGCAGCTTAGTGACTCCCCCCCAGCATTTT.